These 17 T cell receptor beta chains share one sample of origin, sequenced in a study of CD8 T cells in Susac syndrome. Random hexamers were used to reverse transcribe roughly 0.45 to 1 ug of RNA. Via MiXCR, TCRdb re-called the immunoSEQ multiplex PCR reads, giving one row per CDR3 protein. In the table there are around 80,000 distinct CDR3 sequences, 94% of which are singletons. The sequenced sample consisted of CD8+ T cells from PBMCs. The source of these receptors is a human donor with Susac syndrome.

The gene calls are TRBV6-6 and TRBJ1-2, with D unclear. This CDR3 contains 13 residues. With 6 bases removed from V and 8 bases from J, the gap between germline ends came to 16 bases. The germline gives CDR1 MNHNY, CDR2 SVGAGI (reference sequence). The CDR3: CASSNKVSGGYTF. Here the CDR3 DNA reads TGTGCCAGCAGCAATAAGGTCTCGGGCGGCTACACCTTC.

V and J are TRBV27 and TRBJ2-7, with TRBD2 matching over 7 bases. There are 13 residues in the CDR3. Per germline, CDR1 MNHEY and CDR2 SMNVEV (reference sequence). The V gene end was trimmed by 6 bases and the J gene end by 2 bases; junction bases not matched to a gene: 4. The CDR3 DNA follows: TGTGCCAGCAGCCACGGGACTACCTACGAGCAGTACTTC. The encoded protein is CASSHGTTYEQYF.

V gene TRBV9 combines with J gene TRBJ2-2; 7 bases map to TRBD1. V lost 5 bases, J lost 4 bases, and 11 bases stayed unmatched. Germline V gene lookup returns CDR1 SGDLS and CDR2 YYNGEE. There are 16 residues in the CDR3. The CDR3 protein is CASSIQGVRSTGELFF. DNA for the CDR3: TGTGCCAGCAGTATTCAGGGGGTTCGTAGCACCGGGGAGCTGTTTTTT.

V usage is TRBV16 and J usage is TRBJ2-5; weak D call: TRBD2 (6 bases). Germline CDR1 is KGHSY and CDR2 is FQNENV. Trimming left V 4 bases short and J 2 bases short, with 8 bases between. CDR3 length: 13 residues. As DNA, the CDR3 is TGTGCCAGCAGCCGGACTACTCAAGAGACCCAGTACTTC. This sequence encodes CASSRTTQETQYF.

This chain joins TRBV12-5 and TRBJ1-2; D is uncertain. The germline V gene encodes CDR1 LGHNT and CDR2 FRNRAP. V lost 5 bases and J lost 0, with 4 bases in between. The CDR3 has 12 amino acids. CDR3 nucleotide sequence: TGTGCTAGTGGTCCCTCTAACTATGGCTACACCTTC. Encoded protein: CASGPSNYGYTF.

The chain is built from TRBV27 and TRBJ2-7; 9 bases line up with TRBD1. There are 15 residues in the CDR3. The trim removed 6 bases at V and 3 bases at J, leaving 9 bases unmatched. Per germline, CDR1 MNHEY and CDR2 SMNVEV (reference sequence). CDR3 sequence: CASSRTGEFSYEQYF. Here the CDR3 DNA reads TGTGCCAGCAGCCGGACAGGGGAATTCAGCTACGAGCAGTACTTC.

The gene calls are TRBV19 and TRBJ2-3; 8 nucleotides align to TRBD2. The ends lost 2 bases at V and 4 bases at J; junction bases unmatched: 5. This CDR3 is 15 amino acids long. The germline V gene has CDR1 LNHDA and CDR2 SQIVND (reference sequence). CDR3 nucleotide sequence: TGTGCCAGTAGTATATCGGGGGGGCAGCCAGATACGCAGTATTTT. Its protein is CASSISGGQPDTQYF.

J is TRBJ2-2 and V is TRBV11-2; 7 positions agree with TRBD1. The junction had 6 bases not matched to a gene; V was cut back by 3 bases and J by 5 bases. Looked up from germline, CDR1 is SGHAT and CDR2 is FQNNGV. The CDR3 spans 15 residues. The CDR3 here is CASSFRQGITGELFF. CDR3 nucleotides: TGTGCCAGCAGCTTTCGACAGGGTATAACCGGGGAGCTGTTTTTT. Using reference TRBV11-2 and TRBJ2-2 for the parts outside the CDR3, the full variable domain is EAGVAQSPRYKIIEKRQSVAFWCNPISGHATLYWYQQILGQGPKLLIQFQNNGVVDDSQLPKDRFSAERLKGVDSTLKIQPAKLEDSAVYLCASSFRQGITGELFFGEGSRLTVL.

J is TRBJ2-3 and V is TRBV4-1; the D gene could be TRBD1 or TRBD2 (5 bases each). CDR1 is MGHRA and CDR2 is YSYEKL in the germline V gene. V shed 1 base and J shed 1 base, with 12 bases lying between them. The CDR3 is 16 residues long. The CDR3 loop reads CASSQVVGVGTDTQYF. The DNA of the CDR3 is TGCGCCAGCAGCCAAGTCGTGGGGGTTGGCACAGATACGCAGTATTTT.

The chain carries TRBV7-9 and TRBJ2-1; D may be TRBD1 (5 bases). This CDR3 comprises 13 residues. V lost 5 bases, J lost 9 bases, and 14 bases lay in between. Germline V gene sequence: CDR1 SEHNR, CDR2 FQNEAQ (reference sequence). The DNA for the CDR3 is TGTGCCAGCAGCCCCGTTGACAGACCTGAGCAGTTCTTC. Translation: CASSPVDRPEQFF.

The chain employs TRBV6-6 and TRBJ2-7; D tentatively reads TRBD1 or TRBD2 (5 bases each). The V end lost 6 bases, the J end lost 4 bases, and 19 bases lay between the germline ends. The CDR3 is 15 amino acids. In germline, CDR1 is MNHNY, CDR2 SVGAGI (reference sequence). CDR3 DNA: TGTGCCAGCAGAGAGGGACCTAGTGGGTCTTACGAGCAGTACTTC. This codes for CASREGPSGSYEQYF.

The DNA of the CDR3 is TGTGCCAGCGTAAAGACAGGCGGGGAGCTGTTTTTT. Protein product: CASVKTGGELFF. The rearrangement uses TRBV2 and TRBJ2-2, with D tentatively TRBD1 (6 bases). The ends were cut back, 8 bases at V and 7 bases at J, with 11 bases in the middle. The V gene's germline CDR1 is SNHLY and CDR2 FYNNEI. The length of the CDR3 is 12 residues.

The chain is built from TRBV29-1 and TRBJ1-2, with 10 positions matching TRBD1. CDR3 size: 13 residues. Germline lookup yields CDR1 SQVTM and CDR2 ANQGSEA. DNA for the CDR3: TGCAGTGTCGACAGGGGGCTGGGATATGGCTACACCTTC. Protein product: CSVDRGLGYGYTF.

V usage is TRBV12-3 or TRBV12-4 and J usage is TRBJ2-3; 10 bases are shared with TRBD1. CDR3 size: 14 residues. V was clipped by 7 bases and J by 4 bases; unmatched bases: 5. For the CDR3, the DNA is TGTGCCAGCATTCCGGGACAGGGGCCAGATACGCAGTATTTT. Translated, it gives CASIPGQGPDTQYF.

This clonotype was detected a few times. The chain uses TRBV28 and TRBJ2-7; the D is unclear. The CDR3 has 13 amino acids. Trimming left V 1 base short and J 0 bases short, with 4 bases between. Germline V CDR1 and CDR2: MDHEN, SYDVKM. The CDR3: CASSLSSSYEQYF. The CDR3 DNA is TGTGCCAGCAGTTTATCAAGCTCCTACGAGCAGTACTTC.

The chain joins TRBV6-6 to TRBJ2-7, with D perhaps TRBD1 or TRBD2 (5 bases each). Trimming removed 7 bases from V and 2 bases from J, with 15 bases in between. CDR3 length: 14 residues. Germline CDR1 and CDR2: MNHNY and SVGAGI (reference sequence). The CDR3 here is CASTRSSGPYEQYF. The CDR3 coding sequence is TGTGCCAGCACCCGGTCCTCGGGGCCCTACGAGCAGTACTTC.

The V and J genes are TRBV14 and TRBJ1-2; D is unresolved. V lost 4 bases, J lost 6 bases, and 12 bases lay in between. The CDR3 is made up of 13 amino acids. CDR1 and CDR2 from the germline V gene are SGHDN and FVKESK. CDR3 region: CASSRGRKDGYTF. As DNA, the CDR3 is TGTGCCAGCAGCCGGGGTAGGAAGGATGGCTACACCTTC. Together with reference TRBV14 and TRBJ1-2, the CDR3 gives the full variable domain: EAGVTQFPSHSVIEKGQTVTLRCDPISGHDNLYWYRRVMGKEIKFLLHFVKESKQDESGMPNNRFLAERTGGTYSTLKVQPAELEDSGVYFCASSRGRKDGYTFGSGTRLTVV.